Presented here are 18 T cell receptor beta chains from one specimen sequenced in a study of T cells in women clearing cervical HPV infection. Profiled with immunoSEQ multiplex PCR; TCRdb holds only in-frame clones, not every one. This listing includes around 44,000 clones. The sample taken for sequencing was blood buffy coat. The receptor source for this set is a woman aged 18-70 years with a cervical HPV16 infection that either progressed to CIN3+ or cleared (not recorded which).

Worth noting for this clone: The read falls 3 residues short of the CDR3 end, and the missing part is taken from the germline J gene. The genes are TRBV19 and TRBJ2-3, with D maybe TRBD2 (5 bases). Germline lookup yields CDR1 LNHDA and CDR2 SQIVND (reference sequence). This CDR3 has 15 amino acids. CDR3 bases read: TGTGCCAGTAGTATCTTAGCGCTACAAGGTGGGACG. It codes for CASSILALQGGT. The whole CDR3 region reads CASSILALQGGTQYF.

Comment on this clone: The read comes to an end 3 residues before the CDR3 does, leaving the germline J gene to fill in the end. The chain recombines TRBV19 with TRBJ1-5; 12 bases map to TRBD1. Looked up from germline, CDR1 is LNHDA and CDR2 is SQIVND (reference sequence). Germline trimming cut 5 bases from V and 7 bases from J; bases unmatched to any gene: 9. This CDR3 contains 16 residues. The CDR3 region is CASSLTGQGAGQPQHF. The part of the CDR3 DNA that was read is TGTGCCAGTAGTCTAACGGGACAGGGGGCAGGACAGCCC. Full variable domain (missing parts from reference TRBV19 and TRBJ1-5): DGGITQSPKYLFRKEGQNVTLSCEQNLNHDAMYWYRQDPGQGLRLIYYSQIVNDFQKGDIAEGYSVSREKKESFPLTVTSAQKNPTAFYLCASSLTGQGAGQPQHFGDGTRLSIL.

Notes on this clone: The read gets to within 3 residues of the CDR3 end, and the germline J gene fills in the rest. The chain joins TRBV20-1 to TRBJ2-1; 10 bases fit TRBD2. Germline values: CDR1 DFQATT, CDR2 SNEGSKA (reference sequence). The CDR3 length is 17 residues. V shed 1 base and J 0 bases; nucleotides not matched to a gene: 6. The CDR3 sequence is CSARVSSGGSSYNEQFF. The sequenced CDR3 bases are TGCAGTGCTAGAGTTTCTAGCGGGGGTAGCTCCTACAATGAG.

To note about this clone: The CDR3 goes on 3 residues after the read ends, and that part is filled in from the germline J gene. At the DNA level, this CDR3 is encoded by other sequences in the same sample as well. This rearrangement joins TRBV28 to TRBJ2-1, with unresolved D. The CDR3 spans 12 residues. Germline CDR1 is MDHEN and CDR2 is SYDVKM. Trimming took 1 base from V and 6 from J, leaving 4 bases between them. The part of the CDR3 DNA that was read is TGTGCCAGCAGTTTATCCCTCAATGAG. It encodes CASSLSLNE. The complete CDR3 protein is CASSLSLNEQFF.

About this clone itself: The read ends 3 residues before the CDR3 terminus; that terminus is restored from the germline J gene. V usage is TRBV5-4 and J usage is TRBJ1-2; D is uncertain. The CDR3 runs 14 residues. The V gene lost 6 bases and the J gene lost 2 bases, with 14 bases spanning the gap. From germline, CDR1 is SGHNT and CDR2 YYREEE (reference sequence). Partial CDR3 DNA: TGTGCCAGCAACCCCGGGGAGAGCAACTATGGC. It yields the protein CASNPGESNYG. In full, the CDR3 reads CASNPGESNYGYTF.

Remarks on this clone: The read gets to within 3 residues of the CDR3 end, and the germline J gene fills in the rest. V is TRBV7-4 and J is TRBJ1-1, with 7 positions matching TRBD1. V shed 2 bases and J 1 base; nucleotides not matched to a gene: 10. The length of the CDR3 is 17 residues. CDR1 is SGHVT, CDR2 SQSDAQ, per germline. CDR3: CASSLPPPTGKNTEAFF. The CDR3 bases that were read are TGTGCCAGCAGCTTACCCCCCCCGACAGGGAAGAACACTGAA.

A note on this clone: The DNA ends 3 residues before the CDR3 does, and the rest of the CDR3 is filled in from the germline J gene. The chain uses TRBV20-1 and TRBJ2-2; 7 positions match TRBD2. The CDR3 has 18 residues. Germline trimming cut 3 bases from V and 4 bases from J; bases unmatched to any gene: 17. Germline CDR1 and CDR2: DFQATT and SNEGSKA (reference sequence). Incomplete CDR3 DNA: TGCAGTGCTAGGAATATGCTAGCGGATCGGGGGAGCACCGGGGAG. It encodes CSARNMLADRGSTGE. The whole CDR3 is CSARNMLADRGSTGELFF.

With regard to this clone: The read ends 3 residues early relative to the CDR3; the germline J gene fills the gap. V and J are TRBV4-1 and TRBJ1-6, with D tentatively TRBD1 (5 bases). The V and J ends lost 0 bases and 9 bases respectively, with 12 bases between them. CDR1 is MGHRA and CDR2 is YSYEKL in the germline V gene. The CDR3 is 15 residues long. CDR3 sequence: CASSQEEGAVSPLHF. CDR3 bases read: TGCGCCAGCAGCCAAGAGGAAGGGGCAGTTTCACCC.

As for this clone: The CDR3 end lies 3 residues beyond the end of the read and is filled in from the germline J gene. The V gene is TRBV7-2, the J gene TRBJ1-5; D uncertain. Between the trimmed V and J ends, which lost 1 base and 3 bases, there was a span of 7 bases. The CDR3 totals 14 residues. The germline CDR1 and CDR2 sequences are SGHTA and FQGNSA. The CDR3 bases that were read are TGTGCCAGCAGCTTAGAAAGGTCCAATCAGCCC. It codes for CASSLERSNQP. The full-length CDR3 reads as CASSLERSNQPQHF.

Worth noting for this clone: Other DNA sequences in this specimen translate into the identical CDR3. The CDR3 here is CASSQGLTGELFF. The CDR3 DNA, read in part, is TGCGCCAGCAGCCAAGGGCTTACCGGGGAG. The rearrangement links TRBV4-1 to TRBJ2-2; D gene ambiguous. The observed sequence ends 3 residues before the CDR3 terminus, with the missing tail filled in from the germline J gene. CDR1 and CDR2 (germline): MGHRA, YSYEKL. Trimming stripped 1 base from V and 5 bases from J, with 5 bases between. The CDR3 length is 13 residues.

Comment on this clone: The read ends 3 residues early relative to the CDR3; the germline J gene fills the gap. This chain connects TRBV19 to TRBJ2-5; a weak D match, TRBD1 (6 bases). The length of the CDR3 is 12 residues. Germline CDR1 reads LNHDA; CDR2 reads SQIVND (reference sequence). V was pared by 6 bases and J by 5 bases, with 10 bases between. The part of the CDR3 DNA that was read is TGTGCCAGTAGCAGTACAGGGGAGACC. The encoded protein is CASSSTGET. The CDR3 in its entirety is CASSSTGETQYF. Based on the CDR3 plus reference TRBV19 and TRBJ2-5, the full variable domain is DGGITQSPKYLFRKEGQNVTLSCEQNLNHDAMYWYRQDPGQGLRLIYYSQIVNDFQKGDIAEGYSVSREKKESFPLTVTSAQKNPTAFYLCASSSTGETQYFGPGTRLLVL.

Turning to this clone: From the germline J gene comes the end of the CDR3, since the read stops 3 residues before it. The chain combines TRBV19 with TRBJ1-2; TRBD1 agrees at 9 bases. Germline-derived CDR1 and CDR2 are LNHDA and SQIVND (reference sequence). CDR3 size: 16 residues. Germline trimming cut 3 bases from V and 0 bases from J; bases unmatched to any gene: 5. The part of the CDR3 DNA that was read is TGTGCCAGTAGTATCGGACAGGGGATAGCTAACTATGGC. Translated: CASSIGQGIANYG. The CDR3 as a whole reads CASSIGQGIANYGYTF.

The CDR3 loop is CASIPGQPLEKLFF. The CDR3 DNA, read in part, is TGTGCCAGCATACCCGGACAGCCACTGGAAAAA. J is TRBJ1-4 and V is TRBV2; the D gene is possibly TRBD1 (6 bases). Coverage ceases 3 residues before the CDR3 finishes, and the germline J gene fills in the end. The CDR3 length is 14 residues. With 7 bases removed from V and 8 bases from J, the gap between germline ends came to 17 bases. Germline assignment: CDR1 SNHLY and CDR2 FYNNEI.

As for this clone: The read gets to within 3 residues of the CDR3 end, and the germline J gene fills in the rest. The chain carries TRBV5-4 and TRBJ2-5; 7 nucleotides align to TRBD1. Trimming cost V 0 bases and J 1 base; bases outside gene matches: 3. Germline V lookup: CDR1 SGHNT, CDR2 YYREEE (reference sequence). This CDR3 has 15 residues. The chain's CDR3 is CASSLEDRLQETQYF. The sequenced part of the CDR3 DNA is TGTGCCAGCAGCTTGGAGGACAGGCTCCAAGAGACC.

A note on this clone: The read stops 3 residues short of the end of the CDR3; the missing end is completed from the germline J gene. The J gene is TRBJ2-2, the V gene TRBV7-3, with D tentatively TRBD2 (5 bases). V lost 2 bases and J 7 bases, leaving 11 bases between the germline ends. The CDR3 is made up of 14 amino acids. The germline gives CDR1 SGHTA, CDR2 FQGTGA. CDR3 DNA, as far as it was read: TGTGCCAGCAGCTTAGCGGGTGCCGGCGGGGAG. Encoded protein: CASSLAGAGGE. The full CDR3 reads CASSLAGAGGELFF.

On this clone itself: The read halts 3 residues ahead of the CDR3 end, with the missing end drawn from the germline J gene. This rearrangement joins TRBV5-1 to TRBJ2-3; the D gene is possibly TRBD2 (7 bases). CDR3 length: 14 residues. Germline CDR1 and CDR2: SGHRS and YFSETQ. The V gene lost 8 bases and the J gene lost 3 bases, with 16 bases spanning the gap. The CDR3 DNA, read in part, is TGCGCCAGTAAGGGGGGGTTTCTGACAGATACG. This codes for CASKGGFLTDT. The CDR3 in its entirety is CASKGGFLTDTQYF.

CDR3 DNA (partial): TGTGCCAGCAGCACGGGGGAGATCTCTCAGACAGATACG. Encoded protein: CASSTGEISQTDT. From start to end, the CDR3 is CASSTGEISQTDTQYF. The chain has TRBV7-3 and TRBJ2-3; maybe TRBD2 (6 bases). The CDR3 end falls 3 residues outside the read, so it is completed with the germline J gene. Trimming stripped 5 bases from V and 3 bases from J, with 18 bases between. This CDR3 has 16 residues. Germline V gene lookup returns CDR1 SGHTA and CDR2 FQGTGA.

Concerning this clone: The read finishes 3 residues shy of the CDR3 end, and the germline J gene is used to complete it. The V gene is TRBV5-1, the J gene TRBJ1-6, with TRBD1 matching 8 bases. This CDR3 is built from 15 residues. V was pared by 4 bases and J by 8 bases, with 8 bases of the junction left unmatched. CDR1 is SGHRS, CDR2 YFSETQ, per germline. CDR3 bases read: TGCGCCAGCAGCGCCCGACAGGGGTCGGATTCACCC. Translating it yields CASSARQGSDSP. The CDR3 in its entirety is CASSARQGSDSPLHF.